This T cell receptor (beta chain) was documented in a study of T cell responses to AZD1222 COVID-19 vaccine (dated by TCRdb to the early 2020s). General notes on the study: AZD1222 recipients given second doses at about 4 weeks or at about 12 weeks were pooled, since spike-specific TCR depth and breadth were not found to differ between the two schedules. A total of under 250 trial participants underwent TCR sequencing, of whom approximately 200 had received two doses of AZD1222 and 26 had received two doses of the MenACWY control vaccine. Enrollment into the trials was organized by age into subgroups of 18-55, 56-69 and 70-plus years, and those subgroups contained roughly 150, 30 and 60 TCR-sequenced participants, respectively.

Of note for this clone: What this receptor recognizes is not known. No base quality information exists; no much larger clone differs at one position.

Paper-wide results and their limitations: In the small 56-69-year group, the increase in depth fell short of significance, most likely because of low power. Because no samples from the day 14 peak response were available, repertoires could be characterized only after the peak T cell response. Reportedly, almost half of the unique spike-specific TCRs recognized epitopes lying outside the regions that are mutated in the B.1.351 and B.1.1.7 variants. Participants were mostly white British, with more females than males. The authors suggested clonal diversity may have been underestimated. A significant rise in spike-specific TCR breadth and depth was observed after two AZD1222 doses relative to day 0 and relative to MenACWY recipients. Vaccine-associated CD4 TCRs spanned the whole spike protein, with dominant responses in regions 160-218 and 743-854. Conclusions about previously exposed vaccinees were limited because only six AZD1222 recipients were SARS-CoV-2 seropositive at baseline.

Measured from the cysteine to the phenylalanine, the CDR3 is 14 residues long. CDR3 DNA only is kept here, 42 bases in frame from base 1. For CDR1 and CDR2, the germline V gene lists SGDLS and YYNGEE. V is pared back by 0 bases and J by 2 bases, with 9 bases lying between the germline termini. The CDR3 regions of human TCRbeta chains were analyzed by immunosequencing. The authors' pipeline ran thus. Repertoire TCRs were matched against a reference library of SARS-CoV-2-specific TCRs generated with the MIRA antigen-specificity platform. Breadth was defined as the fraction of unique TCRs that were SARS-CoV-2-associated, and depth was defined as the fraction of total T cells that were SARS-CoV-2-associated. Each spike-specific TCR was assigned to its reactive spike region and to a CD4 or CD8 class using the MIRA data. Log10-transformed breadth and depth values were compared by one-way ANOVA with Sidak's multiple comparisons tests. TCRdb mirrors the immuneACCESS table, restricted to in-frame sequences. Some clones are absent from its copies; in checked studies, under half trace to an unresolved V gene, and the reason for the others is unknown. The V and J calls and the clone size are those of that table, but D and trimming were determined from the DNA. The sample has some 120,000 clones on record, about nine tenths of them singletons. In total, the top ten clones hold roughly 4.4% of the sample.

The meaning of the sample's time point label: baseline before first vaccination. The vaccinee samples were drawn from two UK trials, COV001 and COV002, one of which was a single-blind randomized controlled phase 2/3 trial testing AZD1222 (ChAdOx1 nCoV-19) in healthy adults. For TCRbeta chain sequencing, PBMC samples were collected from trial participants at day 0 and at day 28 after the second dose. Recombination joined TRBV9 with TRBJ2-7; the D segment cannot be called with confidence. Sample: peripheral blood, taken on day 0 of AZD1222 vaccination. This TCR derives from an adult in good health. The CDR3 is CASSVGAVAYEQYF. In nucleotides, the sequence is TGTGCCAGCAGCGTAGGGGCGGTGGCCTACGAGCAGTACTTC.